This TCR delta chain was obtained from a study of γδ T cells in repeated Plasmodium falciparum infection. TCRdb re-called the multiplex PCR reads via CATT. The table shows tens of thousands of delta-chain clones, with less than 1% occurring only once. This clone was observed many times. Other DNA sequences in the same sample also yield this CDR3. The CDR3 runs to 16 residues. With V trimmed by 2 bases and J by 5 bases, 7 bases remained unmatched. CDR1 and CDR2 (germline): TSWWSYY, QGS. Flow sorting of PBMC yielded separate Vgamma9/Vdelta2+ and Vdelta2-negative gammadelta T cell populations for bulk repertoire analysis.

The specimen was gamma-delta T cells from blood. The origin of this receptor is a pool of human donors (malaria-infected and uninfected, not separated). The J gene is TRDJ1, the V gene TRDV1, with TRDD3 identical over 11 bases. The CDR3 DNA reads as TGTGCTCTTGGGGAAACTACTGGGGGATATCTGGATAAACTCATCTTT. It translates to CALGETTGGYLDKLIF.